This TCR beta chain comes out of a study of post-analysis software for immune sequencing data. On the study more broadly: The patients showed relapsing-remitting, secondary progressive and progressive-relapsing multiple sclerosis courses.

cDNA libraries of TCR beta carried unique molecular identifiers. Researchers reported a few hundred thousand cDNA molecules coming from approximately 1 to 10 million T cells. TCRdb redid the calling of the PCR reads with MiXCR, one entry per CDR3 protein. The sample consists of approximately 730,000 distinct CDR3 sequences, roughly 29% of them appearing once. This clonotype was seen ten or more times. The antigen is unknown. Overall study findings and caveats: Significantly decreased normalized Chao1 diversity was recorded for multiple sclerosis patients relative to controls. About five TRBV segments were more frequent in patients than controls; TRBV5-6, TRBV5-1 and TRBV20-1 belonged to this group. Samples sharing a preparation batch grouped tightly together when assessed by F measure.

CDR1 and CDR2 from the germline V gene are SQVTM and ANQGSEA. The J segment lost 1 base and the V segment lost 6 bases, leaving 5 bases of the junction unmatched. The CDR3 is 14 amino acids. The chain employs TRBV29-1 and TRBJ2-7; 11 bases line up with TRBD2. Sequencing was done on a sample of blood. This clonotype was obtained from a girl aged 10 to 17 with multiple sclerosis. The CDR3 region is CSVSRLAGSYEQYF. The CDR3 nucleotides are TGCAGCGTGTCCCGACTAGCGGGATCCTACGAGCAGTACTTC.